The 24 T cell receptor beta chains reported below all come from one sample, sequenced in a study. Cells sorted as Tregs were CD4+, CD25+ and CD127-/low. TCRdb re-called the 5' RACE reads through MiXCR, storing one row per CDR3 protein. The table includes over 45,000 distinct CDR3 sequences, 26% detected once. Sequenced material: tumor-infiltrating Tregs sorted from the breast tumor. Receptors were obtained from a female donor with breast cancer.

This clonotype was seen a few times. The genes are TRBV12-3 or TRBV12-4 and TRBJ1-1; no clear D gene. Trimming removed 5 bases from V and 0 bases from J, with 7 bases in between. The CDR3 consists of 13 residues. In DNA, the CDR3 is TGTGCCAGCAGTACTTCAGTGAACACTGAAGCTTTCTTT. Translation gives CASSTSVNTEAFF.

The chain combines TRBV5-1 with TRBJ1-6; tentative D call: TRBD1 (5 bases). The germline V and J ends were trimmed by 2 bases and 8 bases, with 14 bases remaining between them. CDR1 SGHRS and CDR2 YFSETQ come from the germline V gene. The CDR3 sequence is 15 residues long. The CDR3 nucleotides read TGCGCCAGCAGCTTCGGCTGGGACGGTGATTCACCCCTCCACTTT. Residues: CASSFGWDGDSPLHF.

V usage is TRBV7-3 and J usage is TRBJ2-3; D is ambiguous. Per the germline V gene, CDR1 is SGHTA and CDR2 is FQGTGA. The CDR3 runs 19 residues. The V gene lost 6 bases and the J gene lost 1 base, with 26 bases spanning the gap. CDR3 in DNA: TGTGCCAGCAGGTCCGAGGTTTTTTTATCAGTAAAAGGCACAGATACGCAGTATTTT. It encodes CASRSEVFLSVKGTDTQYF.

This clonotype showed up just a few times. This chain links TRBV20-1 with TRBJ2-7, with TRBD1 matching 8 bases. Losses at the gene ends were 1 base for V and 2 bases for J; bases not matched to a gene: 4. There are 14 residues in the CDR3. Germline V lookup: CDR1 DFQATT, CDR2 SNEGSKA (reference sequence). The CDR3 sequence: CSARGLQGAYEQYF. The CDR3 DNA is TGCAGTGCTAGAGGTTTACAGGGGGCCTACGAGCAGTACTTC.

The chain recombines TRBV15 with TRBJ2-7; D is perhaps TRBD1 (6 bases). From germline, CDR1 is LNHNV and CDR2 YYDKDF (reference sequence). The ends were cut back, 0 bases at V and 7 bases at J, with 13 bases in the middle. CDR3 size: 14 residues. Here the CDR3 reads CATSRDLTGNEQYF. The CDR3 nucleotides are TGTGCCACCAGCAGAGATTTAACAGGGAATGAGCAGTACTTC.

The chain recombines TRBV5-1 with TRBJ2-7, with TRBD2 identical over 7 bases. J was trimmed by 0 bases and V by 0 bases; bases with no gene match: 3. The CDR3 has 15 residues. The germline gives CDR1 SGHRS, CDR2 YFSETQ. The CDR3 spells CASSLVTGGSYEQYF. CDR3 DNA sequence: TGCGCCAGCAGCTTGGTAACGGGAGGCTCCTACGAGCAGTACTTC. Together with reference TRBV5-1 and TRBJ2-7, the CDR3 gives the full variable domain: KAGVTQTPRYLIKTRGQQVTLSCSPISGHRSVSWYQQTPGQGLQFLFEYFSETQRNKGNFPGRFSGRQFSNSRSEMNVSTLELGDSALYLCASSLVTGGSYEQYFGPGTRLTVT.

The chain uses TRBV5-1 and TRBJ1-3; possible D gene TRBD1, 5 bases. Trimming removed 4 bases at V and 4 bases at J, with 9 bases between. Germline values: CDR1 SGHRS, CDR2 YFSETQ. This CDR3 spans 13 amino acids. CDR3 sequence reads: CASSTEGGNTIYF. The DNA for the CDR3 is TGCGCCAGCAGCACCGAGGGGGGAAACACCATATATTTT.

This chain joins TRBV4-3 and TRBJ2-6; D gene ambiguous. From germline, CDR1 is LGHNA and CDR2 YSLEER. This CDR3 is 16 amino acids long. V lost 5 bases, J lost 4 bases, and 15 bases lay in between. The CDR3 sequence: CASSGRVATGANVLTF. CDR3 in DNA: TGCGCCAGCAGCGGACGGGTTGCGACCGGGGCCAACGTCCTGACTTTC.

Only a few counts were recorded for this clonotype. A much bigger clone sits one base away, suggesting this may be a read error. The rearrangement links TRBV5-1 to TRBJ2-1; D call uncertain. The CDR3 is 15 amino acids. Germline CDR1 is SGHRS and CDR2 is YFSETQ. CDR3 in DNA: TGCGCCAGCAGCTCCGACACGAGCTCCTACGATGAGCAGTTCTTC. Its protein product is CASSSDTSSYDEQFF.

This clonotype was found many times. The chain joins TRBV5-6 to TRBJ2-3; D uncertain. This CDR3 comprises 11 residues. The ends were cut back, 0 bases at V and 5 bases at J, with 1 base in the middle. CDR1 is SGHDT and CDR2 is YYEEEE in the germline V gene. The DNA for the CDR3 is TGTGCCAGCAGCTTGGAAGATACGCAGTATTTT. Translation: CASSLEDTQYF.

This clonotype was counted once. A much larger clone differs by one base, so this may be a read error. The CDR3 ends on some other residue instead of the conserved phenylalanine or tryptophan, so this is likely a read error. The V gene is TRBV15, the J gene TRBJ1-1; D is uncertain. The CDR3 sequence is 15 residues long. Germline loops: CDR1 LNHNV, CDR2 YYDKDF (reference sequence). Deletions cut 0 bases from V and 0 bases from J, with 8 bases between. The CDR3, as DNA: TGTGCCACCAGCAGAGACGGGAGCATGAACACTGAAGCTTTCCTT. Its translation is CATSRDGSMNTEAFL.

This chain links TRBV6-5 with TRBJ2-1, with D perhaps matching TRBD2 (5 bases). Germline V CDR1 and CDR2: MNHEY, SVGAGI. This CDR3 comprises 14 residues. Deletions cut 6 bases from V and 0 bases from J, with 9 bases between. DNA of the CDR3: TGTGCCAGCAGCCGGGGTCTCTCCTACAATGAGCAGTTCTTC. This codes for CASSRGLSYNEQFF.

A word on this clonotype: A much larger clone differs from this one at a single base, so this may be a read error. CDR3 DNA sequence: TGTACCAGCAGCTTTCCCATGGAGGACACTGAAGCTTTCTTT. As protein: CTSSFPMEDTEAFF. The chain has TRBV7-2 and TRBJ1-1, with D unclear. The CDR3 runs to 14 residues. Between the trimmed V and J ends, which lost 3 bases and 3 bases, there was a span of 11 bases. Germline V lookup: CDR1 SGHTA, CDR2 FQGNSA.

This clonotype was recorded at least ten times. The chain couples TRBV20-1 to TRBJ2-1; 7 bases line up with TRBD1. The junction had 7 bases not matched to a gene; V was cut back by 3 bases and J by 8 bases. CDR1 DFQATT and CDR2 SNEGSKA come from the germline V gene (reference sequence). This CDR3 is 13 amino acids long. CDR3 bases: TGCAGTGCTAGGAGGGGGCAGGCCGATGAGCAGTTCTTC. Its translation is CSARRGQADEQFF.

This clonotype has a handful of counts. The rearrangement joins TRBV10-3 to TRBJ1-6, with TRBD1 as a possible D gene (6 bases). The CDR3 runs to 13 residues. Trimming stripped 10 bases from V and 6 bases from J, with 13 bases between. From germline, CDR1 is ENHRY and CDR2 SYGVKD. The CDR3 loop reads CATAGDLNSPLHF. CDR3 nucleotides: TGTGCCACGGCAGGGGACCTTAATTCACCCCTCCACTTT.

The rearrangement joins TRBV11-2 to TRBJ1-6; D ambiguous. V was trimmed by 0 bases and J by 7 bases, leaving 13 bases between them. The germline gives CDR1 SGHAT, CDR2 FQNNGV. This CDR3 has 16 amino acids. In nucleotides, the CDR3 is TGTGCCAGCAGCTTAGAATTAGGGATGGTCAATTCACCCCTCCACTTT. It encodes CASSLELGMVNSPLHF.

The chain couples TRBV24-1 to TRBJ2-6; D gene uncertain. The V and J ends lost 6 bases and 0 bases respectively, with 14 bases between them. The length of the CDR3 is 17 residues. Per the germline V gene, CDR1 is KGHDR and CDR2 is SFDVKD. The CDR3 region is CATSKQTTASGANVLTF. In DNA, the CDR3 is TGTGCCACCAGTAAACAAACTACAGCCTCTGGGGCCAACGTCCTGACTTTC.

The chain joins TRBV10-3 to TRBJ2-6, with TRBD1 as a possible D gene (5 bases). Germline V lookup: CDR1 ENHRY, CDR2 SYGVKD. V was trimmed by 10 bases and J by 2 bases, leaving 30 bases between them. This CDR3 comprises 20 residues. In DNA, the CDR3 is TGTGCCAGCCGACCGACACATTTTCAGGGTACCACCGCTGGGGCCAACGTCCTGACTTTC. Its translation is CASRPTHFQGTTAGANVLTF.

The chain employs TRBV6-2 or TRBV6-3 and TRBJ2-2; possibly TRBD1 or TRBD2 for D (5 bases each). V lost 4 bases and J 2 bases, leaving 8 bases between the germline ends. The CDR3 contains 14 residues. Germline CDR1 MNHEY, CDR2 SVGEGT. The CDR3 bases are TGTGCCAGCAGTTGGGACCCAAACACCGGGGAGCTGTTTTTT. Translating gives CASSWDPNTGELFF.

The chain carries TRBV20-1 and TRBJ2-5; 7 nucleotides line up with TRBD2. This CDR3 has 15 amino acids. CDR1 and CDR2 (germline): DFQATT, SNEGSKA (reference sequence). V shed 0 bases, J shed 1 base, and the junction held 5 bases outside the gene matches. CDR3 residues: CSARDAASGQETQYF. Here the CDR3 DNA reads TGCAGTGCTAGAGATGCGGCTAGCGGCCAAGAGACCCAGTACTTC.

This clonotype was detected ten times or more. The CDR3 nucleotides read TGCAGTGCTAGGGCCGGTAACACTAACTATGGCTACACCTTC. This codes for CSARAGNTNYGYTF. The chain joins TRBV20-1 to TRBJ1-2; no firm D call. Per germline, CDR1 DFQATT and CDR2 SNEGSKA (reference sequence). The CDR3 has 14 residues. V was clipped by 3 bases and J by 0 bases, with 11 bases between them.

This clonotype was detected only a few times. V and J are TRBV24-1 and TRBJ2-5; D gene unclear. Germline values: CDR1 KGHDR, CDR2 SFDVKD. V was trimmed by 1 base and J by 3 bases, leaving 5 bases between them. The CDR3 has 13 residues. This CDR3 is CATSDFGEETQYF. CDR3 nucleotide sequence: TGTGCCACCAGTGATTTCGGAGAAGAGACCCAGTACTTC.

With respect to this clonotype: The junction departs from germline at one end; a sequencing error may be responsible. CDR3 in amino acids: CASSSTGRETQYF. CDR3 sequence (DNA): TGTGCTAGCAGCTCGACAGGGAGAGAGACCCAGTACTTC. The chain links TRBV7-6 to TRBJ2-5, with 7 bases lining up with TRBD1. From germline, CDR1 is SGHVS and CDR2 FNYEAQ. CDR3 size: 13 residues.

This clonotype showed up many times. The chain is built from TRBV21-1 and TRBJ2-7. TRBV21-1 is shown as a pseudogene. The CDR3 has 15 residues. The CDR3 DNA follows: TGTGCCAGCAGCAAGGGTGCGGAACCCACCTACGAGCAGTACTTC. Translation: CASSKGAEPTYEQYF.